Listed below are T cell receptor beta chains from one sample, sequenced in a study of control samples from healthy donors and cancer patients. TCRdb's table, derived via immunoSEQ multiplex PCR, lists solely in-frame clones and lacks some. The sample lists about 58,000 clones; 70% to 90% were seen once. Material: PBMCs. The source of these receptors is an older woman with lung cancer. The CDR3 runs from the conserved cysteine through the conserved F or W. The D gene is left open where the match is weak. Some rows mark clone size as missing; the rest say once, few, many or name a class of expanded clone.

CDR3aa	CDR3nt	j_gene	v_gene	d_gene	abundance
CASSLWGAYQPQHF	TGTGCCAGCAGCCTTTGGGGGGCCTATCAGCCCCAGCATTTT	TRBJ1-5	TRBV5-4	-	-
CASSLRAGQPQHF	TGTGCCAGCAGCTTGCGGGCCGGTCAGCCCCAGCATTTT	TRBJ1-5	TRBV7-3	-	-
CASSMGHQLYGLSYEQYF	TGCGCCAGCAGTATGGGACACCAGCTCTACGGACTGTCCTACGAGCAGTACTTC	TRBJ2-7	TRBV4-1	-	-
CASSARTGAGSPLHF	TGTGCCAGCAGTGCCAGGACAGGAGCCGGTTCACCCCTCCACTTT	TRBJ1-6	TRBV28	TRBD1	-
CASSLWQDQIQYF	TGTGCCAGCAGTTTGTGGCAGGACCAAATTCAGTACTTC	TRBJ2-4	TRBV27	-	-
CASSLRAGATTNTGELFF	TGCGCCAGCAGCTTGAGGGCAGGGGCGACCACGAACACCGGGGAGCTGTTTTTT	TRBJ2-2	TRBV5-1	-	-
CASRRDSVSNQPQHF	TGTGCCAGTAGACGGGACAGTGTAAGCAATCAGCCCCAGCATTTT	TRBJ1-5	TRBV19	TRBD1	-
CASSPRRPDSLNGYTF	TGTGCCAGTAGTCCTCGGCGTCCCGACTCTTTGAATGGCTACACCTTC	TRBJ1-2	TRBV19	-	-
CASNNYYGYTF	TGTGCCAGCAATAATTACTATGGCTACACCTTC	TRBJ1-2	TRBV7-9	-	-
CASSSLAGGPDEQFF	TGTGCCAGCAGTTCCCTAGCGGGAGGGCCGGATGAGCAGTTCTTC	TRBJ2-1	TRBV6-6	TRBD2	-
CASSTDRNWNEQFF	TGTGCCAGTAGTACCGACAGGAATTGGAATGAGCAGTTCTTC	TRBJ2-1	TRBV19	-	-
CASRPAGFEAFF	TGTGCCAGCAGACCCGCAGGGTTTGAAGCTTTCTTT	TRBJ1-1	TRBV28	-	-
CASSLEDSGQYF	TGCGCCAGCAGCTTGGAGGACAGTGGGCAGTACTTC	TRBJ2-7	TRBV5-1	-	few